What follows are 16 T cell receptor beta chains derived from one specimen sequenced in a study of cytomegalovirus exposure and HLA in healthy donors. Researchers ran the PCR with 60 Vbeta and 13 Jbeta primers. Repertoires were generated with immunoSEQ multiplex PCR, while TCRdb's copy carries only in-frame clones and drops some. This listing includes approximately 150,000 clones. The sequenced material came from PBMCs. The receptors were sampled from a woman in her 40s in good health and CMV-seronegative.

This rearrangement joins TRBV4-2 to TRBJ2-5; perhaps TRBD2 as D (5 bases). The germline V and J ends were trimmed by 1 base and 5 bases, with 14 bases remaining between them. Germline CDR1 is LGHNA and CDR2 is YNFKEQ. This CDR3 region has 15 residues. Written as DNA, the CDR3 is TGTGCCAGCAGCCAAGTTTCACCAAGAGGGGAGACCCAGTACTTC. Protein: CASSQVSPRGETQYF.

CDR3 protein: CASSLPQGGPSSGNTIYF. The CDR3 DNA reads TGTGCCAGTAGCCTCCCTCAAGGGGGTCCAAGCTCTGGAAACACCATATATTTT. The rearrangement joins TRBV19 to TRBJ1-3; D perhaps matches TRBD1 (6 bases). Germline V gene data show CDR1 as LNHDA and CDR2 as SQIVND (reference sequence). The CDR3 is made up of 18 amino acids. With 6 bases removed from V and 0 bases from J, the gap between germline ends came to 21 bases.

The V and J genes are TRBV25-1 and TRBJ2-2; 8 bases are shared with TRBD1. Germline CDR1 reads MGHDK; CDR2 reads SYGVNS. The trim removed 6 bases at V and 6 bases at J, leaving 12 bases unmatched. This CDR3 has 16 residues. The CDR3 DNA sequence: TGTGCCAGCAGGATAGGGGGGCAGGGGGCAGCCGGGGAGCTGTTTTTT. Its translation is CASRIGGQGAAGELFF.

V gene TRBV28 combines with J gene TRBJ1-5, with unresolved D. The CDR3 is 16 amino acids. In germline, CDR1 is MDHEN, CDR2 SYDVKM. The V and J ends lost 6 bases and 0 bases respectively, with 15 bases between them. The CDR3 sequence is CASSHTYGVSNQPQHF. For the CDR3, the DNA is TGTGCCAGCAGCCACACCTACGGGGTTAGCAATCAGCCCCAGCATTTT. Full variable domain (outside the CDR3, taken from reference TRBV28 and TRBJ1-5): DVKVTQSSRYLVKRTGEKVFLECVQDMDHENMFWYRQDPGLGLRLIYFSYDVKMKEKGDIPEGYSVSREKKERFSLILESASTNQTSMYLCASSHTYGVSNQPQHFGDGTRLSIL.

The genes are TRBV15 and TRBJ2-1, with 7 bases matching TRBD1. Germline CDR1 LNHNV, CDR2 YYDKDF (reference sequence). The V segment lost 8 bases and the J segment 9 bases; nucleotides outside the gene matches: 10. The CDR3 is 13 amino acids. CDR3 loop: CATSGTARGEQFF. Written as DNA, the CDR3 is TGTGCCACCTCCGGGACAGCCCGCGGTGAGCAGTTCTTC.

The chain has TRBV19 and TRBJ1-6; D might be TRBD1 (5 bases). The CDR3 has 15 residues. The germline gives CDR1 LNHDA, CDR2 SQIVND (reference sequence). The germline V and J ends were trimmed by 3 bases and 6 bases, with 12 bases remaining between them. The CDR3 sequence is CASSIGQGLNSPLHF. The CDR3 DNA is TGTGCCAGTAGTATCGGCCAGGGCCTTAATTCACCCCTCCACTTT.

V usage is TRBV5-6 and J usage is TRBJ1-2; perhaps TRBD1 as D (6 bases). The CDR3 has 14 amino acids. CDR1 is SGHDT, CDR2 YYEEEE, per germline. The V end lost 5 bases, the J end lost 0 bases, and 11 bases lay between the germline ends. The CDR3 nucleotides are TGTGCCAGCAGTCGAGGGGGAGCTAACTATGGCTACACCTTC. Protein: CASSRGGANYGYTF.

The chain has TRBV4-2 and TRBJ1-2, with D possibly TRBD1 on 5 matching bases. Germline V gene sequence: CDR1 LGHNA, CDR2 YNFKEQ. Trimming removed 0 bases at V and 7 bases at J, with 18 bases between. This CDR3 contains 16 residues. The CDR3 DNA reads as TGTGCCAGCAGCCAAGATTTGGGGCAGGGTGTCGGTGGCTACACCTTC. Translated, it gives CASSQDLGQGVGGYTF.

This rearrangement joins TRBV4-2 to TRBJ2-7; 9 nucleotides match TRBD2. Trimming at V came to 0 bases and at J to 2 bases, leaving 11 bases not matched to a gene. The CDR3 is 18 amino acids. The germline V gene has CDR1 LGHNA and CDR2 YNFKEQ. The CDR3 DNA is TGTGCCAGCAGCCAAGATGAATCTAGCGGGGACCCACCCTACGAGCAGTACTTC. This gives the protein CASSQDESSGDPPYEQYF.

The chain recombines TRBV14 with TRBJ2-5; D not certain. The DNA end lines up better with TRBJ2-7; the J call may be wrong. From germline, CDR1 is SGHDN and CDR2 FVKESK. This CDR3 has 12 residues. The CDR3 spells CASSQDFVEQYF. The DNA of the CDR3 is TGTGCCAGCAGCCAAGATTTTGTCGAGCAGTACTTC.

The chain couples TRBV9 to TRBJ1-3; 8 positions agree with TRBD1. V shed 4 bases, J shed 7 bases, and the junction held 10 bases outside the gene matches. The CDR3 has 15 residues. The germline gives CDR1 SGDLS, CDR2 YYNGEE. CDR3 nucleotides: TGTGCCAGCAGCCCCAGACAGGGGTTAGGGAACACCATATATTTT. Residues: CASSPRQGLGNTIYF.

V gene TRBV15 combines with J gene TRBJ1-6; D unclear. Per germline, CDR1 LNHNV and CDR2 YYDKDF (reference sequence). Trimming took 1 base from V and 5 from J, leaving 12 bases between them. This CDR3 contains 16 residues. The CDR3 DNA is TGTGCCACCAGCAGAGTTAGGAGCGGGAATAATTCACCCCTCCACTTT. Protein sequence: CATSRVRSGNNSPLHF.

The chain couples TRBV7-2 to TRBJ1-2, with D unclear. V was pared by 1 base and J by 3 bases, with 9 bases between. The CDR3 is 14 residues long. Germline V gives CDR1 SGHTA, CDR2 FQGNSA. This CDR3 reads CASSLGWQDYGYTF. As DNA, the CDR3 is TGTGCCAGCAGCTTAGGGTGGCAGGACTATGGCTACACCTTC.

J is TRBJ2-5 and V is TRBV29-1, with D possibly matching TRBD2 (6 bases). CDR1 is SQVTM and CDR2 is ANQGSEA in the germline V gene. There are 12 residues in the CDR3. CDR3 nucleotide sequence: TGCGGCCACGTGGTCGGAGGGGAGACCCAGTACTTC. Encoded protein: CGHVVGGETQYF. The entire variable domain, with the rest obtained from reference TRBV29-1 and TRBJ2-5, is as follows: SAVISQKPSRDICQRGTSLTIQCQVDSQVTMMFWYRQQPGQSLTLIATANQGSEATYESGFVIDKFPISRPNLTFSTLTVSNMSPEDSSIYLCGHVVGGETQYFGPGTRLLVL.

The DNA for the CDR3 is TGCGCCAGCAGCCCCGAGCCGGGCACTGAAGCTTTCTTT. Its translation is CASSPEPGTEAFF. The chain recombines TRBV5-1 with TRBJ1-1; the D is unclear. CDR3 size: 13 residues. Trimming cost V 4 bases and J 4 bases, with 11 bases left between them. CDR1 SGHRS and CDR2 YFSETQ come from the germline V gene.

This chain joins TRBV28 and TRBJ2-7; 8 bases align to TRBD1. CDR3 length: 14 amino acids. Trimming at V came to 1 base and at J to 3 bases, leaving 2 bases not matched to a gene. Germline lookup yields CDR1 MDHEN and CDR2 SYDVKM. CDR3 protein: CASSLYGQGYEQYF. In nucleotides, the CDR3 is TGTGCCAGCAGTTTATACGGACAGGGCTACGAGCAGTACTTC. The whole variable domain, remainder taken from reference TRBV28 and TRBJ2-7, is DVKVTQSSRYLVKRTGEKVFLECVQDMDHENMFWYRQDPGLGLRLIYFSYDVKMKEKGDIPEGYSVSREKKERFSLILESASTNQTSMYLCASSLYGQGYEQYFGPGTRLTVT.